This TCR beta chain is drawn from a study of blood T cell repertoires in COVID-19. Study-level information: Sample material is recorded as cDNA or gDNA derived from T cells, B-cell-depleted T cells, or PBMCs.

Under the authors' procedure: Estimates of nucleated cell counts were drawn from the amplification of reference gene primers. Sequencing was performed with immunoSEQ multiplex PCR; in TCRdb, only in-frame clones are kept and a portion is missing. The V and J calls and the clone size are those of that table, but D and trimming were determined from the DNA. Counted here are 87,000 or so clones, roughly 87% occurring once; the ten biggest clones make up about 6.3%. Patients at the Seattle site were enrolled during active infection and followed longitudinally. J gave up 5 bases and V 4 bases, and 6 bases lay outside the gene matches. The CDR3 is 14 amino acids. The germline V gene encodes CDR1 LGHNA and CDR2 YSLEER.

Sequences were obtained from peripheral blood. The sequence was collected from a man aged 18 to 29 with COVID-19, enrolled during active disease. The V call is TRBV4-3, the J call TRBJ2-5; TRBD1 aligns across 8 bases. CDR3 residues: CASSPQGQEETQYF. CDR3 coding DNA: TGCGCCAGCAGCCCACAGGGACAGGAGGAGACCCAGTACTTC.